This TCR beta chain is drawn from a study of shared clonotypes between healthy human individuals. In the study overall: With ages of 18 to 49, the donors were two women and a few men. Each donor's CD4 naive and CD4 memory cells filled three plates apiece, CD8 naive two, and CD8 memory one.

The CDR3 spans 12 residues. V lost 3 bases and J lost 8, with 8 bases in between. Germline V gene lookup returns CDR1 MNHNS and CDR2 SASEGT. Execution of the assay was at deep level. Profiling relied on immunoSEQ multiplex PCR, and the TCRdb table lists in-frame clones only, not all of them. The data contain about 2,200,000 clones, 85% to 95% of them seen just once; the ten biggest clones take up 1.5% to 2%. This clone appeared once. The naive CD8 subset, CD45RO-negative cells positively selected for CCR7, excluded terminally differentiated effector memory CD45RA+ cells. The rearrangement joins TRBV6-1 to TRBJ2-1; no firm D call. The clonotype was recovered from a man younger than 35 in good health. Some clones in this sample may be carry-over from other donors' samples. Sequenced input: naive CD8+ T cells from PBMCs. Written as DNA, the CDR3 is TGTGCCAGCAGTGAGATTAGTTATGAGCAGTTCTTC. Translating it yields CASSEISYEQFF.